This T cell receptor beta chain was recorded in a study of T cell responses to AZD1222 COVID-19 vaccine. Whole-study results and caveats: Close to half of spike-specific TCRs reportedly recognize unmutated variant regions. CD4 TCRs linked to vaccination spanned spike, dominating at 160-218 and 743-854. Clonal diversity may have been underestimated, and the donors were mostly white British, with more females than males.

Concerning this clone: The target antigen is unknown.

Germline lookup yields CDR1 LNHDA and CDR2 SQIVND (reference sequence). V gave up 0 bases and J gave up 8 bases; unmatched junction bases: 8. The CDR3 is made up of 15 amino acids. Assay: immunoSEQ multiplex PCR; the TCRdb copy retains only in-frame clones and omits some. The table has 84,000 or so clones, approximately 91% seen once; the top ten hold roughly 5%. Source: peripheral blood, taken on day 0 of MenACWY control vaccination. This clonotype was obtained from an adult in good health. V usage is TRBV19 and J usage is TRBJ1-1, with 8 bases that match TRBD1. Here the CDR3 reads CASSIDRGQRKEAFF. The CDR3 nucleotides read TGTGCCAGTAGTATAGACAGGGGGCAGCGTAAGGAAGCTTTCTTT. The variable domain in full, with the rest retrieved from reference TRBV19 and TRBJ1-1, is DGGITQSPKYLFRKEGQNVTLSCEQNLNHDAMYWYRQDPGQGLRLIYYSQIVNDFQKGDIAEGYSVSREKKESFPLTVTSAQKNPTAFYLCASSIDRGQRKEAFFGQGTRLTVV.